This TCR beta chain was observed in a study of shared clonotypes between healthy human individuals. Turning to the study itself: Each donor had three CD4 naive, three CD4 memory, two CD8 naive and one CD8 memory plate.

General observations from the study: The sharing of around 5% of naive CD4 clonotypes was seen across a few donors. An expected dependence of interdonor clonotype sharing on sequencing depth was noted.

Produced via immunoSEQ multiplex PCR; TCRdb's table is partial and in-frame only. The sample holds around 1,900,000 clones, 85% to 95% seen once. V shed 5 bases and J 3 bases; nucleotides not matched to a gene: 0. The CDR3 extends over 12 amino acids. Germline values: CDR1 SEHNR, CDR2 FQNEAQ (reference sequence). In the naive CD8 group, cells lacked CD45RO and were positively selected for CCR7, so terminally differentiated effector memory CD45RA+ cells were left out. Adult Caucasians living in Nashville, Tennessee made up all of the donors. In regard to this clone: Its matching antigen is unknown.

Material for sequencing was naive CD8+ T cells from PBMCs. The clonotype was recovered from a young man in good health. Some clones in this sample may be carry-over from other donors' samples. The V and J genes are TRBV7-9 and TRBJ1-1; 7 bases are a match to TRBD1. CDR3 sequence reads: CASSQGDTEAFF. The CDR3 DNA sequence: TGTGCCAGCAGCCAGGGGGACACTGAAGCTTTCTTT.